The entry below gives a single T cell receptor beta chain sequence along with its context. The sample originates from a study of control samples from healthy donors and cancer patients. Assay: immunoSEQ multiplex PCR; the TCRdb copy retains only in-frame clones and omits some. The repertoire holds more than 85,000 clones, 88% seen once, with around 3.5% in the top ten. This CDR3 spans 14 amino acids. CDR1 and CDR2 from the germline V gene are LNHDA and SQIVND (reference sequence). Deletions cut 3 bases from V and 8 bases from J, with 13 bases between. This receptor was obtained from a woman in her sixties with lung cancer. Sequencing was done on a sample of PBMCs. This chain links TRBV19 with TRBJ2-2; D is possibly TRBD2 (6 bases). For the CDR3, the DNA is TGTGCCAGTAGTATCCAGACTAGTTTTGGGGAGCTGTTTTTT. Protein product: CASSIQTSFGELFF.